One sample yielded the 20 T cell receptor beta chains listed below, sequenced in a study of T and B cells in COVID-19 patients. Blood genomic DNA input for TRB amplification was about 250-550 ng. Multiplex PCR with BIOMED2 TRB-A/B primer pools amplified TRB rearrangements. Via MiXCR, TCRdb re-called the multiplex PCR reads, giving one row per CDR3 protein. The top ten hold around 2.1% of the sample, which has around 21,000 distinct CDR3 sequences, 30% to 35% seen once. The specimen was blood. Receptors originate from a human donor who had recovered from COVID-19.

This clonotype is termed medium-sized (0.01 to 0.1%). The chain joins TRBV19 to TRBJ2-1; TRBD1 matches 7 bases. After removal of 6 bases from V and 9 bases from J, the junction contained 8 bases not matched to a gene. The CDR3 consists of 13 residues. Germline V CDR1 and CDR2: LNHDA, SQIVND (reference sequence). Written as DNA, the CDR3 is TGTGCCAGTAGCCTCCAGGGGGTCGGTGAGCAGTTCTTC. This sequence encodes CASSLQGVGEQFF.

V is TRBV12-3 or TRBV12-4 and J is TRBJ1-6, with unresolved D. CDR3 length: 12 residues. With 6 bases removed from V and 6 bases from J, the gap between germline ends came to 6 bases. CDR3 sequence reads: CASRRANSPLHF. CDR3 nucleotide sequence: TGTGCCAGCAGAAGAGCTAATTCACCCCTCCACTTT.

This clonotype was detected many times. This chain connects TRBV11-3 to TRBJ1-2; TRBD1 agrees at 10 bases. The CDR3 contains 15 residues. Germline V gives CDR1 SGHNT, CDR2 YENEEA. J was trimmed by 8 bases and V by 4 bases; bases with no gene match: 10. The CDR3 DNA sequence: TGTGCCAGCAGCTCCCCGGGACAGGGGACGTGGGGCTACACCTTC. Encoded protein: CASSSPGQGTWGYTF.

The J gene is TRBJ2-3, the V gene TRBV28; D is perhaps TRBD1 or TRBD2 (5 bases each). Deletions cut 5 bases from V and 12 bases from J, with 18 bases between. Germline loops: CDR1 MDHEN, CDR2 SYDVKM. The CDR3 covers 13 residues. The chain's CDR3 is CASSRPGTAPQYF. The CDR3 DNA follows: TGTGCCAGCAGTCGTCCCGGGACGGCCCCTCAGTATTTT.

Only a few counts were recorded for this clonotype. The chain couples TRBV12-3 or TRBV12-4 to TRBJ1-1; D unclear. V was shortened by 5 bases and J by 7 bases, with 8 bases between the two germline ends. The CDR3 length is 11 residues. The CDR3: CASSGGNEAFF. CDR3 sequence (DNA): TGTGCCAGCAGTGGAGGGAATGAAGCTTTCTTT.

J is TRBJ2-7 and V is TRBV24-1; no reliable D call. CDR1 is KGHDR, CDR2 SFDVKD, per germline. The CDR3 is 12 amino acids. Trimming removed 4 bases from V and 1 base from J, with 4 bases in between. The CDR3 spells CATSEGSYEQYF. CDR3 nucleotides: TGTGCCACCAGTGAGGGTTCCTACGAGCAGTACTTC.

The chain recombines TRBV19 with TRBJ2-1; TRBD1 aligns across 10 bases. Trimming at V came to 5 bases and at J to 9 bases, leaving 4 bases not matched to a gene. This CDR3 comprises 13 residues. In germline, CDR1 is LNHDA, CDR2 SQIVND (reference sequence). Here the CDR3 DNA reads TGTGCCAGTAGTTTGGACAGGGGGGGTGAGCAGTTCTTC. Translated, it gives CASSLDRGGEQFF.

This clonotype came up many times. The chain recombines TRBV12-3 or TRBV12-4 with TRBJ2-3; 10 nucleotides line up with TRBD2. The CDR3 loop spans 15 amino acids. J was trimmed by 8 bases and V by 6 bases; bases with no gene match: 11. The CDR3 DNA follows: TGTGCCAGCAGCCTAGCGGGGGCAACAGAAGGTACGCAGTATTTT. This encodes CASSLAGATEGTQYF.

This clonotype was recorded a few times. The CDR3 is CASTDRGQNTGELFF. CDR3 nucleotides: TGCGCCAGCACCGACAGGGGGCAGAACACCGGGGAGCTGTTTTTT. The chain uses TRBV5-1 and TRBJ2-2; TRBD1 matches at 10 bases. Trimming at V came to 6 bases and at J to 1 base, leaving 3 bases not matched to a gene. The CDR3 extends over 15 amino acids. The V gene's germline CDR1 is SGHRS and CDR2 YFSETQ.

This clonotype is judged medium-sized. V and J are TRBV30 and TRBJ2-7; D may be TRBD2 (6 bases). V dropped 5 bases and J dropped 0 bases, with 14 bases sitting between them. Germline V CDR1 and CDR2: GTSNPN, SVGIG (reference sequence). The CDR3 sequence is 14 residues long. The CDR3 sequence: CAWGTGLPSYEQYF. The CDR3 DNA follows: TGTGCCTGGGGGACGGGACTCCCCTCCTACGAGCAGTACTTC. Based on the CDR3 plus reference TRBV30 and TRBJ2-7, the full variable domain is SQTIHQWPATLVQPVGSPLSLECTVEGTSNPNLYWYRQAAGRGLQLLFYSVGIGQISSEVPQNLSASRPQDRQFILSSKKLLLSDSGFYLCAWGTGLPSYEQYFGPGTRLTVT.

The chain recombines TRBV28 with TRBJ1-2, with 9 bases lining up with TRBD1. This CDR3 is 14 amino acids long. The germline gives CDR1 MDHEN, CDR2 SYDVKM. The junction had 5 bases not matched to a gene; V was cut back by 5 bases and J by 4 bases. Here the CDR3 reads CASSILDRGYGYTF. The CDR3 DNA follows: TGTGCCAGCAGTATCCTGGACAGGGGCTATGGCTACACCTTC.

The chain joins TRBV11-3 to TRBJ2-1; TRBD1 agrees at 7 bases. This CDR3 is built from 14 residues. Trimming at V came to 4 bases and at J to 7 bases, leaving 7 bases not matched to a gene. Germline values: CDR1 SGHNT, CDR2 YENEEA. The DNA of the CDR3 is TGTGCCAGCAGCTCCGGGACAGTTAGAAATGAGCAGTTCTTC. Its translation: CASSSGTVRNEQFF.

V is TRBV5-4 and J is TRBJ1-6; TRBD1 might be the D (6 bases). The V gene lost 3 bases and the J gene lost 9 bases, with 22 bases spanning the gap. CDR1 and CDR2 from the germline V gene are SGHNT and YYREEE (reference sequence). This CDR3 is 17 amino acids long. The CDR3 is CASSSSLQTGRGSPLHF. CDR3 nucleotides: TGTGCCAGCAGCTCCTCCCTACAGACAGGTCGAGGTTCACCCCTCCACTTT.

By proportion, this clonotype is medium-sized (0.01 to 0.1%). The chain uses TRBV19 and TRBJ2-1; D not resolved. The V end was cut by 6 bases, the J end by 7 bases, with 16 bases between. The CDR3 spans 14 residues. Germline loops: CDR1 LNHDA, CDR2 SQIVND (reference sequence). DNA for the CDR3: TGTGCCAGTAGCACCCCCAGCACGGTGAATGAGCAGTTCTTC. Amino acid sequence: CASSTPSTVNEQFF.

Sample share makes this clonotype medium-sized. The chain recombines TRBV19 with TRBJ2-7; D is perhaps TRBD1 (6 bases). The CDR3 is 13 residues long. Trimming took 3 bases from V and 3 from J, leaving 9 bases between them. CDR1 LNHDA and CDR2 SQIVND come from the germline V gene (reference sequence). The DNA for the CDR3 is TGTGCCAGTAGTATCCGGGACAACTACGAGCAGTACTTC. Translated: CASSIRDNYEQYF.

The V gene is TRBV7-3, the J gene TRBJ2-5, with D perhaps matching TRBD1 (5 bases). Looked up from germline, CDR1 is SGHTA and CDR2 is FQGTGA. CDR3 length: 12 residues. V lost 5 bases and J 12 bases, leaving 16 bases between the germline ends. CDR3 DNA: TGTGCCAGCAGCCCTTCAGGGCCCCCAAAGTACTTC. Amino acid sequence: CASSPSGPPKYF. The full variable domain, rest sourced from reference TRBV7-3 and TRBJ2-5, is GAGVSQTPSNKVTEKGKYVELRCDPISGHTALYWYRQSLGQGPEFLIYFQGTGAADDSGLPNDRFFAVRPEGSVSTLKIQRTERGDSAVYLCASSPSGPPKYFGPGTRLLVL.

The sample holds a few counts of this clonotype. The chain employs TRBV11-3 and TRBJ2-5, with 7 nucleotides matching TRBD1. V was clipped by 6 bases and J by 2 bases; unmatched bases: 6. This CDR3 has 14 amino acids. Germline V gene sequence: CDR1 SGHNT, CDR2 YENEEA. CDR3: CASSDTGAQETQYF. As DNA, the CDR3 is TGTGCCAGCAGTGATACAGGGGCGCAAGAGACCCAGTACTTC.

The CDR3 reads CAWSLGGTEAFF. The CDR3 DNA reads as TGTGCCTGGAGTCTAGGGGGGACTGAAGCTTTCTTT. This chain joins TRBV30 and TRBJ1-1, with D maybe TRBD1 (6 bases). The V end lost 2 bases, the J end lost 5 bases, and 9 bases lay between the germline ends. Germline V gives CDR1 GTSNPN, CDR2 SVGIG (reference sequence). The CDR3 is 12 residues long.

The V call is TRBV7-9, the J call TRBJ1-4, with a weak D call TRBD1 (5 bases). The germline V gene encodes CDR1 SEHNR and CDR2 FQNEAQ (reference sequence). CDR3 size: 14 residues. V lost 2 bases and J 8 bases, leaving 12 bases between the germline ends. The CDR3 bases are TGTGCCAGCAGCTTACCCTGGGGGGGGGAAAAACTGTTTTTT. Residues: CASSLPWGGEKLFF.

This chain joins TRBV14 and TRBJ1-2, with D unresolved. Per germline, CDR1 SGHDN and CDR2 FVKESK. CDR3 length: 15 amino acids. Trimming pared 0 bases from V and 5 bases from J, leaving 13 bases between. CDR3 sequence (DNA): TGTGCCAGCAGCCAAGAAGAGGGCAGAAGATATGGCTACACCTTC. Its translation is CASSQEEGRRYGYTF.